Presented here are 11 T cell receptor beta chains from one specimen sequenced in a study of cytomegalovirus exposure and HLA in healthy donors. A multiplex PCR was run with 60 Vbeta primers and 13 Jbeta primers. TCRdb's table, derived via immunoSEQ multiplex PCR, lists solely in-frame clones and lacks some. The sample contains about 160,000 clones, around 74% of which appear only once. What was sequenced was PBMCs. The receptors stem from a man in his fifties or sixties in good health and CMV-seropositive.

The chain combines TRBV28 with TRBJ1-3, with D maybe TRBD1 (6 bases). The germline CDR1 and CDR2 sequences are MDHEN and SYDVKM. V was cut by 7 bases and J by 2 bases, with 12 bases left in between. The CDR3 runs 14 residues. CDR3 nucleotide sequence: TGTGCCAGCACCCTGGACAGTACTGGAAACACCATATATTTT. Amino acid sequence: CASTLDSTGNTIYF.

The J gene is TRBJ2-7, the V gene TRBV5-5, with 7 bases identical to TRBD2. V dropped 0 bases and J dropped 5; count of bases not matched to a gene: 17. The CDR3 length is 18 residues. CDR1 and CDR2 from the germline V gene are SGHKS and YYEKEE (reference sequence). DNA for the CDR3: TGTGCCAGCAGCTTGGAAAGGGAGGCTAGCGGAGACCCTCACGAGCAGTACTTC. Amino acid sequence: CASSLEREASGDPHEQYF.

The J gene is TRBJ2-1, the V gene TRBV29-1; no definite D call. Germline V gives CDR1 SQVTM, CDR2 ANQGSEA. The ends were cut back, 5 bases at V and 6 bases at J, with 11 bases in the middle. CDR3 length equals 12 residues. The CDR3 here is CSVILSPNEQFF. CDR3 nucleotide sequence: TGCAGCGTTATCTTATCCCCCAATGAGCAGTTCTTC.

The chain employs TRBV5-4 and TRBJ2-7; TRBD1 matches 11 bases. The CDR3 runs to 16 residues. Germline CDR1 and CDR2: SGHNT and YYREEE (reference sequence). With V trimmed by 4 bases and J by 2 bases, 8 bases remained unmatched. CDR3 residues: CASSPKGGQGAYEQYF. CDR3 in DNA: TGTGCCAGCAGCCCAAAGGGGGGACAGGGGGCCTACGAGCAGTACTTC. The entire variable domain, with the rest obtained from reference TRBV5-4 and TRBJ2-7, is as follows: ETGVTQSPTHLIKTRGQQVTLRCSSQSGHNTVSWYQQALGQGPQFIFQYYREEENGRGNFPPRFSGLQFPNYSSELNVNALELDDSALYLCASSPKGGQGAYEQYFGPGTRLTVT.

This sequence joins TRBV10-1 and TRBJ2-3; the D is unclear. The CDR3 contains 14 residues. V was shortened by 0 bases and J by 2 bases, with 6 bases between the two germline ends. The germline V gene encodes CDR1 WNHNN and CDR2 SYGVQD (reference sequence). CDR3 sequence: CASSESLSTDTQYF. The CDR3 DNA follows: TGCGCCAGCAGTGAGTCACTATCCACAGATACGCAGTATTTT.

The rearrangement joins TRBV5-1 to TRBJ2-5; 8 bases match TRBD2. Unmatched junction bases numbered 5, after V lost 2 bases and J lost 5 bases. Germline V lookup: CDR1 SGHRS, CDR2 YFSETQ. The CDR3 totals 14 residues. The DNA for the CDR3 is TGCGCCAGCAGCTTAGCGGGAGCTGTTGAGACCCAGTACTTC. It codes for CASSLAGAVETQYF. The full variable domain, its missing parts supplied by reference TRBV5-1 and TRBJ2-5, is KAGVTQTPRYLIKTRGQQVTLSCSPISGHRSVSWYQQTPGQGLQFLFEYFSETQRNKGNFPGRFSGRQFSNSRSEMNVSTLELGDSALYLCASSLAGAVETQYFGPGTRLLVL.

The chain has TRBV18 and TRBJ1-1; 9 bases map to TRBD1. The germline CDR1 and CDR2 sequences are KGHSH and LQKENI. The CDR3 sequence is 14 residues long. The ends lost 1 base at V and 3 bases at J; junction bases unmatched: 0. The CDR3 protein is CASSPRDRDTEAFF. CDR3 DNA sequence: TGTGCCAGCTCACCACGGGACAGGGACACTGAAGCTTTCTTT.

The chain carries TRBV2 and TRBJ2-1, with 8 nucleotides matching TRBD2. The CDR3 totals 12 residues. Germline loops: CDR1 SNHLY, CDR2 FYNNEI. V was clipped by 7 bases and J by 8 bases; unmatched bases: 4. CDR3 protein: CASKPGGDEQFF. CDR3 bases: TGTGCCAGCAAGCCCGGGGGGGATGAGCAGTTCTTC.

J is TRBJ1-3 and V is TRBV6-5; D is perhaps TRBD1 (6 bases). The germline CDR1 and CDR2 sequences are MNHEY and SVGAGI. V was clipped by 6 bases and J by 7 bases, with 16 bases between them. This CDR3 is built from 14 residues. CDR3 region: CASRMDRRTNTIYF. In nucleotides, the CDR3 is TGTGCCAGCAGGATGGACAGAAGGACGAACACCATATATTTT.

The sample holds a few counts of this clone. The chain joins TRBV12-5 to TRBJ1-4, with 9 nucleotides matching TRBD1. The CDR3 has 15 amino acids. CDR1 and CDR2 from the germline V gene are LGHNT and FRNRAP. The junction had 8 bases not matched to a gene; V was cut back by 4 bases and J by 8 bases. CDR3 bases: TGTGCTAGTGGTTACCCGGGACAGGGAGTGGAAAAACTGTTTTTT. Residues: CASGYPGQGVEKLFF. The full variable domain, completed using reference TRBV12-5 and TRBJ1-4, is DARVTQTPRHKVTEMGQEVTMRCQPILGHNTVFWYRQTMMQGLELLAYFRNRAPLDDSGMPKDRFSAEMPDATLATLKIQPSEPRDSAVYFCASGYPGQGVEKLFFGSGTQLSVL.

The V and J genes are TRBV28 and TRBJ2-3; TRBD2 is a possible D gene (6 bases). V was clipped by 6 bases and J by 4 bases, with 11 bases between them. Germline V gene data show CDR1 as MDHEN and CDR2 as SYDVKM. This CDR3 has 13 amino acids. This CDR3 reads CASRLPGADTQYF. In nucleotides, the CDR3 is TGTGCCAGCAGACTCCCGGGAGCAGATACGCAGTATTTT. The whole variable domain, filled in from reference TRBV28 and TRBJ2-3, reads DVKVTQSSRYLVKRTGEKVFLECVQDMDHENMFWYRQDPGLGLRLIYFSYDVKMKEKGDIPEGYSVSREKKERFSLILESASTNQTSMYLCASRLPGADTQYFGPGTRLTVL.